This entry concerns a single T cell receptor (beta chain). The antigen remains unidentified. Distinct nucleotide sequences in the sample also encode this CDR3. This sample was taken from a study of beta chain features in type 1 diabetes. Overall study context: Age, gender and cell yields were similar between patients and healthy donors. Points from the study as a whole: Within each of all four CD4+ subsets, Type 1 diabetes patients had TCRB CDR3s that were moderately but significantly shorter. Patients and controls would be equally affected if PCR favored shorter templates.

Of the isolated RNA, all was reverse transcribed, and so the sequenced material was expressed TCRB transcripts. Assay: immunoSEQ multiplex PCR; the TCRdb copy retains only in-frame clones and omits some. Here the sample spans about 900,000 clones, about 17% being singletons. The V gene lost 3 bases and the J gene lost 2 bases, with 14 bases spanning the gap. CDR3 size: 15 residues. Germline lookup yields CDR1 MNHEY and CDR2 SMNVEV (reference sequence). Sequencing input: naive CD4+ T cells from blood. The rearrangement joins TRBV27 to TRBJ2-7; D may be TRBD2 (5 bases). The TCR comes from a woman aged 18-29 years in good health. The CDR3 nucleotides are TGTGCCAGCAGTTTGCACAGCGGTCTGGCCTACGAGCAGTACTTC. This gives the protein CASSLHSGLAYEQYF.